Below, 14 T cell receptor beta chains from the same sample are listed, as sequenced in a study of blood T cells in healthy people across ages. Alongside a J-beta primer mix, a sample-barcoded 5' primer served in a second PCR lasting roughly 7 to 12 cycles. Each CDR3 protein gets one entry after TCRdb re-called the 5' RACE reads with MiXCR. The sample lists approximately 1.5 million distinct CDR3 sequences, around 35% occurring once. Material: blood. The receptors originated from a woman in her 30s in good health.

V gene TRBV5-1 combines with J gene TRBJ2-1; the D call may be TRBD1 or TRBD2 (5 bases each). Trimming took 7 bases from V and 5 from J, leaving 16 bases between them. Germline CDR1 SGHRS, CDR2 YFSETQ. The CDR3 runs to 14 residues. The CDR3 DNA is TGCGCCAGCCAGCAGGGACGAATGAACAATGAGCAGTTCTTC. It encodes CASQQGRMNNEQFF. The full variable domain, completed using reference TRBV5-1 and TRBJ2-1, is KAGVTQTPRYLIKTRGQQVTLSCSPISGHRSVSWYQQTPGQGLQFLFEYFSETQRNKGNFPGRFSGRQFSNSRSEMNVSTLELGDSALYLCASQQGRMNNEQFFGPGTRLTVL.

This clonotype was recorded a few times. The chain uses TRBV6-1 and TRBJ1-1, with a possible D match to TRBD1 (5 bases). CDR1 and CDR2 (germline): MNHNS, SASEGT. V lost 7 bases and J 0 bases, leaving 18 bases between the germline ends. This CDR3 is built from 16 residues. Here the CDR3 reads CASTLGANYMNTEAFF. The CDR3 region has the DNA TGTGCCAGCACCCTAGGGGCCAACTACATGAACACTGAAGCTTTCTTT.

The V gene is TRBV27, the J gene TRBJ2-4; D gene uncertain. Trimming removed 5 bases from V and 0 bases from J, with 11 bases in between. This CDR3 contains 15 residues. Germline CDR1 MNHEY, CDR2 SMNVEV (reference sequence). CDR3 nucleotides: TGTGCCAGCAGTACCCTCTCCCTAGCCAAAAACATTCAGTACTTC. Its protein is CASSTLSLAKNIQYF.

The chain carries TRBV20-1 and TRBJ1-2, with D possibly being TRBD1 (6 bases). The CDR3 spans 14 residues. V was clipped by 3 bases and J by 7 bases, with 18 bases between them. Germline V CDR1 and CDR2: DFQATT, SNEGSKA (reference sequence). CDR3 loop: CSARGGGGPFGYTF. In DNA form, the CDR3 reads TGCAGTGCTAGGGGGGGTGGGGGCCCCTTTGGCTACACCTTC.

This clonotype turned up a few times. V usage is TRBV4-1 and J usage is TRBJ2-4; D call uncertain. The germline V gene encodes CDR1 MGHRA and CDR2 YSYEKL. Trimming took 4 bases from V and 0 from J, leaving 13 bases between them. CDR3 length: 16 amino acids. CDR3 sequence (DNA): TGCGCCAGCAGCCCCCTGGCCTCACTAGCCAAAAACATTCAGTACTTC. Translation: CASSPLASLAKNIQYF.

The chain recombines TRBV20-1 with TRBJ1-2; 8 positions agree with TRBD1. The germline V gene encodes CDR1 DFQATT and CDR2 SNEGSKA (reference sequence). The CDR3 loop spans 15 amino acids. With V trimmed by 2 bases and J by 8 bases, 13 bases remained unmatched. The CDR3 DNA follows: TGCAGTGCTAGAAATTCGGGACAGGACTCCGGGGGCTACACCTTC. This sequence encodes CSARNSGQDSGGYTF.

Notes on this clonotype: A read error is possible here, since a much larger clone lies one base away. The chain has TRBV4-1 and TRBJ2-7, with 10 nucleotides matching TRBD1. The J call may not be correct, given that the DNA end is closer to TRBJ2-5. CDR1 is MGHRA and CDR2 is YSYEKL in the germline V gene. The CDR3 has 17 amino acids. The CDR3 reads CASSQLGQGVYGGTQYF. The CDR3 DNA sequence: TGCGCCAGCAGCCAGTTAGGACAGGGGGTATATGGAGGGACCCAGTACTTC.

This clonotype was found a few times. This chain links TRBV7-2 with TRBJ2-6, with TRBD1 identical over 9 bases. Germline CDR1 and CDR2: SGHTA and FQGNSA. J was trimmed by 2 bases and V by 6 bases; bases with no gene match: 5. The CDR3 consists of 16 residues. DNA of the CDR3: TGTGCCAGCAGTCTAGGACAGGGGACTGGGGCCAACGTCCTGACTTTC. Translation: CASSLGQGTGANVLTF. The variable domain in full, with the rest retrieved from reference TRBV7-2 and TRBJ2-6, is GAGVSQSPSNKVTEKGKDVELRCDPISGHTALYWYRQSLGQGLEFLIYFQGNSAPDKSGLPSDRFSAERTGGSVSTLTIQRTQQEDSAVYLCASSLGQGTGANVLTFGAGSRLTVL.

In this sample, this clonotype turned up many times. The chain joins TRBV3-1 to TRBJ2-1; tentative D call: TRBD2 (5 bases). This CDR3 has 14 residues. Germline V CDR1 and CDR2: LGHDT, YNNKEL (reference sequence). V was shortened by 5 bases and J by 6 bases, with 14 bases between the two germline ends. This chain's CDR3 is CASSAGAAANEQFF. The CDR3 DNA follows: TGTGCCAGCAGCGCGGGCGCAGCTGCCAATGAGCAGTTCTTC.

This sequence joins TRBV5-1 and TRBJ1-5; D is perhaps TRBD1 (6 bases). Trimming left V 9 bases short and J 0 bases short, with 22 bases between. The CDR3 is 17 amino acids. CDR1 is SGHRS, CDR2 YFSETQ, per germline. The CDR3 DNA follows: TGCGCCATCCGTATGCAGACAGGAAGATATAGCAATCAGCCCCAGCATTTT. As protein: CAIRMQTGRYSNQPQHF.

This clonotype was counted a few times. The rearrangement joins TRBV29-1 to TRBJ2-1; D is tentatively TRBD1 or TRBD2 (6 bases each). CDR3 size: 12 residues. V was shortened by 7 bases and J by 4 bases, with 11 bases between the two germline ends. The germline V gene encodes CDR1 SQVTM and CDR2 ANQGSEA. CDR3 in amino acids: CSAEGGYNEQFF. CDR3 sequence (DNA): TGCAGCGCGGAGGGGGGATACAATGAGCAGTTCTTC.

This chain joins TRBV5-1 and TRBJ1-1; 8 nucleotides line up with TRBD1. Trimming cost V 0 bases and J 4 bases; bases outside gene matches: 8. Germline CDR1 SGHRS, CDR2 YFSETQ. CDR3 length: 16 residues. The CDR3 reads CASSLARTGPSTEAFF. CDR3 nucleotides: TGCGCCAGCAGCTTGGCAAGGACAGGGCCGTCCACTGAAGCTTTCTTT. Together with reference TRBV5-1 and TRBJ1-1, the CDR3 gives the full variable domain: KAGVTQTPRYLIKTRGQQVTLSCSPISGHRSVSWYQQTPGQGLQFLFEYFSETQRNKGNFPGRFSGRQFSNSRSEMNVSTLELGDSALYLCASSLARTGPSTEAFFGQGTRLTVV.

This clonotype has a single count. V usage is TRBV27 and J usage is TRBJ1-5; the D gene is possibly TRBD1 (5 bases). The germline CDR1 and CDR2 sequences are MNHEY and SMNVEV (reference sequence). This CDR3 is built from 13 residues. V shed 4 bases and J shed 7 bases, with 11 bases lying between them. The CDR3 sequence: CASSSGTGQPQHF. CDR3 DNA: TGTGCCAGCAGTTCCGGGACGGGGCAGCCCCAGCATTTT.

The chain recombines TRBV10-3 with TRBJ1-2, with D possibly being TRBD1 (6 bases). V shed 3 bases and J shed 8 bases, with 22 bases lying between them. Germline V gene sequence: CDR1 ENHRY, CDR2 SYGVKD. This CDR3 region has 16 residues. CDR3 in DNA: TGTGCCATCAGTGACATAGTTGGGACAAGTTCTTCCGGCTACACCTTC. Translation: CAISDIVGTSSSGYTF.